The 25 T cell receptor beta chains below come from one sample, sequenced in a study of control samples from healthy donors and cancer patients. Data came from immunoSEQ multiplex PCR; TCRdb stores just in-frame clones and leaves some out. The table has 130,000 or so clones, 70% to 90% seen once. Source material: blood. The receptors here all came from a man aged 50 to 60 in good health.

V and J are TRBV7-9 and TRBJ1-1; D is undetermined. Germline CDR1 and CDR2: SEHNR and FQNEAQ (reference sequence). The CDR3 has 14 amino acids. The V end lost 4 bases, the J end lost 3 bases, and 12 bases lay between the germline ends. The CDR3 DNA is TGTGCCAGCAGCTACTGGGGAACCGACACTGAAGCTTTCTTT. This codes for CASSYWGTDTEAFF. Filled out from reference TRBV7-9 and TRBJ1-1, the complete variable domain reads DTGVSQNPRHKITKRGQNVTFRCDPISEHNRLYWYRQTLGQGPEFLTYFQNEAQLEKSRLLSDRFSAERPKGSFSTLEIQRTEQGDSAMYLCASSYWGTDTEAFFGQGTRLTVV.

This clone was picked up one time. The chain recombines TRBV7-6 with TRBJ2-3; 10 bases line up with TRBD2. The CDR3 extends over 15 amino acids. Germline V gene data show CDR1 as SGHVS and CDR2 as FNYEAQ. With 4 bases clipped from V and 7 bases from J, the junction kept 8 bases outside the gene matches. Written as DNA, the CDR3 is TGTGCCAGCAGCTCCAGCGGGGGGGCCGGGAATACGCAGTATTTT. Its protein product is CASSSSGGAGNTQYF.

The CDR3 nucleotides read TGTGCCAGCTCACCATCGGGAAAAGGGACCTCCTACAATGAGCAGTTCTTC. Translating gives CASSPSGKGTSYNEQFF. This sequence joins TRBV18 and TRBJ2-1; D may correspond to TRBD1 or TRBD2 (5 bases each). Germline assignment: CDR1 KGHSH and CDR2 LQKENI. The length of the CDR3 is 17 residues. Trimming took off 2 bases at V and 0 bases at J, with 14 bases between the two ends.

This clone was seen a few times. The chain uses TRBV19 and TRBJ1-5; perhaps TRBD1 as D (5 bases). The CDR3 extends over 14 amino acids. The V gene lost 8 bases and the J gene lost 5 bases, with 16 bases spanning the gap. Germline lookup yields CDR1 LNHDA and CDR2 SQIVND (reference sequence). The CDR3 bases are TGTGCCAGTGCTGCGGGGGGGGGAGATCAGCCCCAGCATTTT. It yields the protein CASAAGGGDQPQHF.

There are a few counts of this clone. This rearrangement joins TRBV28 to TRBJ2-1; 8 bases are shared with TRBD2. CDR1 and CDR2 from the germline V gene are MDHEN and SYDVKM. Trimming removed 5 bases from V and 9 bases from J; junction bases left unmatched: 18. CDR3 length: 17 amino acids. For the CDR3, the DNA is TGTGCCAGCAGTACAAGGAGGTGGGCGGGGGGTTTTATTGAGCAGTTCTTC. Translated: CASSTRRWAGGFIEQFF.

This clone was observed once. This rearrangement joins TRBV1 to TRBJ2-1; the table names TRBD1, a call not compared with the DNA. TRBV1 is deemed a pseudogene. This CDR3 has 13 amino acids. The DNA of the CDR3 is TGCACCAGCAGCCAAGGACAGTACAATGAGCAGTTCTTC. It codes for CTSSQGQYNEQFF.

In regard to this clone: No conserved phenylalanine or tryptophan is present at the end of the CDR3, so a read error is the likely explanation. The chain has TRBV11-3 and TRBJ1-2; D may be TRBD1 (5 bases). Germline values: CDR1 SGHNT, CDR2 YENEEA. V was pared by 4 bases and J by 1 base, with 10 bases between. The CDR3 loop spans 14 amino acids. This CDR3 is CASSSDSLNYGYTL. The CDR3 nucleotides are TGTGCCAGCAGCTCTGACAGTCTTAACTATGGCTACACCCTC.

The CDR3 DNA sequence: TGTGCCAGCAGTTACCCAACAGGGGGCAAACACAATGAGCAGTTCTTC. Protein sequence: CASSYPTGGKHNEQFF. This chain joins TRBV6-6 and TRBJ2-1, with 9 bases matching TRBD1. This CDR3 spans 16 amino acids. From germline, CDR1 is MNHNY and CDR2 SVGAGI (reference sequence). V dropped 2 bases and J dropped 5; count of bases not matched to a gene: 7.

This rearrangement joins TRBV14 to TRBJ1-6; D call uncertain. The CDR3 consists of 14 residues. The germline CDR1 and CDR2 sequences are SGHDN and FVKESK. Trimming pared 6 bases from V and 9 bases from J, leaving 15 bases between. The CDR3 coding sequence is TGTGCCAGCAGAGACACCTTTTTGGGTTCACCCCTCCACTTT. It is translated as CASRDTFLGSPLHF.

The genes are TRBV3-1 (or the pseudogene TRBV3-2) and TRBJ1-1; D may be TRBD1 (6 bases). The germline V gene encodes CDR1 LGHDT and CDR2 YNNKEL (reference sequence). The CDR3 totals 15 residues. The V gene lost 1 base and the J gene lost 3 bases, with 12 bases spanning the gap. The CDR3 sequence is CASSQVKQGYTEAFF. DNA for the CDR3: TGTGCCAGCAGCCAAGTCAAACAGGGTTACACTGAAGCTTTCTTT.

The CDR3, as DNA: TGTGCCACCAGCAAACTAACGGACAGCTCTGGGGCCAACGTCCTGACTTTC. Encoded protein: CATSKLTDSSGANVLTF. The chain links TRBV15 to TRBJ2-6, with a weak D call TRBD1 (6 bases). There are 17 residues in the CDR3. Trimming removed 4 bases at V and 0 bases at J, with 13 bases between. The germline gives CDR1 LNHNV, CDR2 YYDKDF (reference sequence).

The gene calls are TRBV18 and TRBJ1-3, with D unresolved. Germline V gives CDR1 KGHSH, CDR2 LQKENI. Trimming removed 0 bases from V and 0 bases from J, with 9 bases in between. This CDR3 region has 16 residues. The CDR3 coding sequence is TGTGCCAGCTCACCACCGTTTATGAGCTCTGGAAACACCATATATTTT. It translates to CASSPPFMSSGNTIYF. The entire variable domain, with the rest obtained from reference TRBV18 and TRBJ1-3, is as follows: NAGVMQNPRHLVRRRGQEARLRCSPMKGHSHVYWYRQLPEEGLKFMVYLQKENIIDESGMPKERFSAEFPKEGPSILRIQQVVRGDSAAYFCASSPPFMSSGNTIYFGEGSWLTVV.

CDR3 sequence reads: CASSLSAAGETTGELFF. In DNA form, the CDR3 reads TGTGCCAGCAGCTTATCTGCAGCGGGGGAAACTACCGGGGAGCTGTTTTTT. This sequence joins TRBV7-9 and TRBJ2-2; TRBD2 agrees at 8 bases. V lost 2 bases, J lost 5 bases, and 10 bases stayed unmatched. Germline V CDR1 and CDR2: SEHNR, FQNEAQ (reference sequence). The CDR3 loop spans 17 amino acids.

The chain joins TRBV11-1 to TRBJ1-2; 8 nucleotides agree with TRBD1. Losses at the gene ends were 5 bases for V and 2 bases for J; bases not matched to a gene: 7. The CDR3 runs 15 residues. The V gene's germline CDR1 is SGHAT and CDR2 FQDESV (reference sequence). The CDR3 nucleotides read TGTGCCAGCAGCCCCTCCAGGGGGCGGAACTATGGCTACACCTTC. Its protein is CASSPSRGRNYGYTF.

There are a few counts of this clone. CDR3 protein: CASSRDRDPTEAFF. In DNA, the CDR3 is TGTGCCAGCTCCCGCGACAGGGACCCCACTGAAGCTTTCTTT. The J gene is TRBJ1-1, the V gene TRBV18; 7 nucleotides agree with TRBD1. Germline V gene lookup returns CDR1 KGHSH and CDR2 LQKENI. The J segment lost 4 bases and the V segment lost 6 bases, leaving 8 bases of the junction unmatched. The CDR3 spans 14 residues.

This chain links TRBV2 with TRBJ1-1; D remains unclear. The CDR3 covers 11 residues. The germline gives CDR1 SNHLY, CDR2 FYNNEI. The ends were cut back, 1 base at V and 11 bases at J, with 8 bases in the middle. CDR3 sequence reads: CASSEGPPAFF. The CDR3, as DNA: TGTGCCAGCAGTGAAGGACCACCCGCTTTCTTT.

The gene calls are TRBV5-1 and TRBJ2-7, with D maybe TRBD1 (5 bases). CDR3 length: 14 amino acids. The germline CDR1 and CDR2 sequences are SGHRS and YFSETQ. V gave up 2 bases and J gave up 3 bases, with 12 bases separating them. CDR3 amino acids: CASSFLSQGYEQYF. CDR3 nucleotide sequence: TGCGCCAGCAGCTTCCTTTCTCAGGGCTACGAGCAGTACTTC. The full variable domain, with the rest looked up from reference TRBV5-1 and TRBJ2-7, is KAGVTQTPRYLIKTRGQQVTLSCSPISGHRSVSWYQQTPGQGLQFLFEYFSETQRNKGNFPGRFSGRQFSNSRSEMNVSTLELGDSALYLCASSFLSQGYEQYFGPGTRLTVT.

This rearrangement joins TRBV10-3 to TRBJ1-6, with 8 bases lining up with TRBD1. This CDR3 comprises 14 residues. Trimming cost V 6 bases and J 5 bases; bases outside gene matches: 3. Germline values: CDR1 ENHRY, CDR2 SYGVKD. CDR3 nucleotide sequence: TGTGCCATCAGAGAGACAGGGGATAATTCACCCCTCCACTTT. Protein product: CAIRETGDNSPLHF.

The V call is TRBV4-2, the J call TRBJ1-1; D is perhaps TRBD1 (5 bases). The V and J ends lost 3 bases and 1 base respectively, with 12 bases between them. The CDR3 contains 15 residues. CDR1 is LGHNA and CDR2 is YNFKEQ in the germline V gene. The CDR3 here is CASSQGDGGNTEAFF. The CDR3 nucleotides are TGTGCCAGCAGCCAGGGGGACGGGGGGAACACTGAAGCTTTCTTT.

The J gene is TRBJ2-7, the V gene TRBV12-3 or TRBV12-4, with D maybe TRBD2 (7 bases). With 2 bases removed from V and 7 bases from J, the gap between germline ends came to 12 bases. The length of the CDR3 is 13 residues. The DNA of the CDR3 is TGTGCCAGCAGTTTACGGGGGGCAGGAGAGCAGTACTTC. Protein: CASSLRGAGEQYF.

This chain uses TRBV18 with TRBJ1-3; D is undetermined. This CDR3 contains 14 residues. The germline V gene encodes CDR1 KGHSH and CDR2 LQKENI. V gave up 3 bases and J gave up 0 bases, with 6 bases separating them. As DNA, the CDR3 is TGTGCCAGCTCACCTGAAAACTCTGGAAACACCATATATTTT. This codes for CASSPENSGNTIYF.

The chain joins TRBV11-3 to TRBJ1-1, with 7 bases identical to TRBD1. J lost 1 base, V lost 5 bases, and 4 bases had no gene match. The CDR3 has 14 residues. The germline V gene has CDR1 SGHNT and CDR2 YENEEA. CDR3 region: CASSPRGSNTEAFF. CDR3 nucleotide sequence: TGTGCCAGCAGCCCCAGGGGGTCGAACACTGAAGCTTTCTTT.

V gene TRBV19 combines with J gene TRBJ1-1; the match to TRBD1 covers 9 bases. This CDR3 has 13 amino acids. Trimming removed 6 bases from V and 7 bases from J; junction bases left unmatched: 6. The germline V gene has CDR1 LNHDA and CDR2 SQIVND (reference sequence). The CDR3 is CASSYRGLGEAFF. The CDR3 region has the DNA TGTGCCAGTAGCTACAGGGGGCTCGGTGAAGCTTTCTTT.

The rearrangement uses TRBV28 and TRBJ1-4, with D uncertain. Per the germline V gene, CDR1 is MDHEN and CDR2 is SYDVKM. V shed 7 bases and J shed 6 bases, with 15 bases lying between them. The CDR3 length is 14 residues. The CDR3, as DNA: TGTGCCAGCACCTCACCGGACTTAGATGAAAAACTGTTTTTT. Protein product: CASTSPDLDEKLFF.

This chain uses TRBV19 with TRBJ1-6; weak D call: TRBD1 (5 bases). The CDR3 runs 15 residues. Germline V lookup: CDR1 LNHDA, CDR2 SQIVND (reference sequence). Between the trimmed V and J ends, which lost 4 bases and 4 bases, there was a span of 11 bases. CDR3 loop: CASSSPGLYNSPLHF. Written as DNA, the CDR3 is TGTGCCAGTAGTAGCCCGGGACTGTATAATTCACCCCTCCACTTT.